This TCR beta chain was sequenced in a study of CXCR3-negative and CXCR3-positive naive CD8 T cells. Via 5' RACE with UMI labels, TRB cDNA libraries were prepared. TCRdb re-called the 5' RACE reads and gives one entry per CDR3 protein, without DNA. The sample data list 5,000 to 6,000 distinct CDR3 sequences. General observations from the study: More hydrophobic TRB CDR3s occurred in CXCR3-positive than in CXCR3-negative naive cells.

CDR3 length equals 14 residues. The germline CDR1 and CDR2 sequences are ENHRY and SYGVKD. This clonotype is called medium-sized based on its frequency. The antigen remains undetermined. Sequenced material: naive CXCR3+ CD8+ T cells from blood. Subset given: CD45RO-CCR7+CD27+CD95- naive CD8+ T cells expressing CXCR3 (TNR3+). This TCR was recovered from a human donor in good health. Some clones in this sample may be carry-over from other donors' samples. V and J are TRBV10-3 and TRBJ1-4; TCRdb indicates TRBD1, and absent DNA this call remains unverified. The CDR3 sequence is CAISDLGSPEELFF.